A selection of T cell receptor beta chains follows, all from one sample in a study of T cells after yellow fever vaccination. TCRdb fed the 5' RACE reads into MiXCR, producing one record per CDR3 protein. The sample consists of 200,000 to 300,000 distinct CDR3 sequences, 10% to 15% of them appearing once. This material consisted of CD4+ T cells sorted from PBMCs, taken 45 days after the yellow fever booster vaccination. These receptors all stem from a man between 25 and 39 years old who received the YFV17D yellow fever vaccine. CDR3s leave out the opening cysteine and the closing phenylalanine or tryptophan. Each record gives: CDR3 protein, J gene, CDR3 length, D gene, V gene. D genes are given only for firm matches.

ASSSSPSTDTQY,TRBJ2-3,12,NA,TRBV12-3/TRBV12-4
ASSLRQDARETQY,TRBJ2-5,13,NA,TRBV7-2
ATSRDLRREGRETQY,TRBJ2-5,15,TRBD2,TRBV15
AWSVLQGDQPQH,TRBJ1-5,12,TRBD1,TRBV30
ASSASGDGDTGELF,TRBJ2-2,14,TRBD2,TRBV12-3/TRBV12-4
ASSLSKDNEQF,TRBJ2-1,11,NA,TRBV7-3
SASGGLAIKNIQY,TRBJ2-4,13,TRBD2,TRBV29-1
SAVWGGASGSRNEQF,TRBJ2-1,15,TRBD2,TRBV20-1
ASNTNRGEQY,TRBJ2-3,10,NA,TRBV7-8
AWTGQRLYEQY,TRBJ2-7,11,TRBD1,TRBV30
SAPKYTGTDTQY,TRBJ2-3,12,NA,TRBV20-1
ASSLWTSGQYEQY,TRBJ2-7,13,TRBD2,TRBV5-5
ASSFETSGRPPEQY,TRBJ2-7,14,TRBD2,TRBV5-1
ATSRDAGTEQF,TRBJ2-1,11,NA,TRBV15
ASAPAGGPTDTQY,TRBJ2-3,13,TRBD2,TRBV7-2
ASSQDIRATYEQY,TRBJ2-7,13,NA,TRBV4-3
SATTPSGAYVEQY,TRBJ2-7,13,NA,TRBV20-1
ASLSSGSSDTQY,TRBJ2-3,12,TRBD2,TRBV5-6
ASSQGGVEGVQQY,TRBJ2-7,13,NA,TRBV14
ASSFGGIVGYEQY,TRBJ2-7,13,NA,TRBV28
ASSLDSGTDTQY,TRBJ2-3,12,TRBD2,TRBV7-8
ASSFLGGRASGSYEQY,TRBJ2-7,16,TRBD2,TRBV5-1
ASSLQQDTQY,TRBJ2-3,10,NA,TRBV5-1
ASSPPREGGHEQY,TRBJ2-7,13,TRBD2,TRBV13
ASSLASRVVAGELF,TRBJ2-2,14,NA,TRBV7-2
ASSPGQAYGYT,TRBJ1-2,11,TRBD1,TRBV5-1